This TCR beta chain was sequenced in a study of shared clonotypes between healthy human individuals. The CDR3 runs to 15 residues. Trimming removed 6 bases at V and 3 bases at J, with 15 bases between. From germline, CDR1 is MRHNA and CDR2 SNTAGT. Note on this clone: Its target is unknown.

Assay execution took place at the deep level. TCRdb's table, derived via immunoSEQ multiplex PCR, lists solely in-frame clones and lacks some. This table holds roughly 480,000 clones, 65% to 80% found once. Findings and limits, study-wide: Having only a few donors restricted how much genetic and exposure-history diversity was captured.

Sequenced material: PBMCs. The TCR sequence derives from a woman aged 40 to 55 in good health. Some clones in this sample may be carry-over from other donors' samples. The chain is built from TRBV6-4 and TRBJ1-5; D not resolved. The CDR3 loop reads CASRPQPRANQPQHF. CDR3 DNA: TGTGCCAGCAGACCTCAGCCCAGAGCCAATCAGCCCCAGCATTTT.